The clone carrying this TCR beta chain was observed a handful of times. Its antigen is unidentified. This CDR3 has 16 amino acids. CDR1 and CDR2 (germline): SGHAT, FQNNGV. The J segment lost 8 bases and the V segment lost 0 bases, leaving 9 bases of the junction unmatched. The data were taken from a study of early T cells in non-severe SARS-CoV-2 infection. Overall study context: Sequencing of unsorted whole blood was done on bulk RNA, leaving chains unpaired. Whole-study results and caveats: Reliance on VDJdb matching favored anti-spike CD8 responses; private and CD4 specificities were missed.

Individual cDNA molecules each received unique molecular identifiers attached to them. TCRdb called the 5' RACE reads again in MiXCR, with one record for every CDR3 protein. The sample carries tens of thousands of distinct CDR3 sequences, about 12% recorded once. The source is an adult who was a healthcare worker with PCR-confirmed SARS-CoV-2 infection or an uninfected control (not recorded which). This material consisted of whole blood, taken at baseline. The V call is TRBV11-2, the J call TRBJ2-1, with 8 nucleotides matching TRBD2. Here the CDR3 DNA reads TGTGCCAGCAGCTTAGATCTCAGCGGGAGAGGGGATGAGCAGTTCTTC. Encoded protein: CASSLDLSGRGDEQFF.